This T cell receptor beta chain is drawn from a study of CD8 T cells in Susac syndrome. Trimming removed 3 bases from V and 8 bases from J, with 14 bases in between. Germline CDR1 and CDR2: DFQATT and SNEGSKA (reference sequence). CDR3 size: 13 residues. Random hexamers were used to reverse transcribe an amount of roughly 0.45 to 1 ug RNA. Using its own MiXCR run on the immunoSEQ multiplex PCR reads, TCRdb lists one record per CDR3 protein. The sample contains tens of thousands of distinct CDR3 sequences, 93% of which appear only once. The chain uses TRBV20-1 and TRBJ2-1; TRBD1 is a possible D gene (6 bases). The TCR was taken from a human donor with Susac syndrome. What was sequenced was CD4+ T cells from PBMCs. CDR3 in DNA: TGCAGTGCTAGGGCCATACAGGGCTATGAGCAGTTCTTC. Its translation is CSARAIQGYEQFF.